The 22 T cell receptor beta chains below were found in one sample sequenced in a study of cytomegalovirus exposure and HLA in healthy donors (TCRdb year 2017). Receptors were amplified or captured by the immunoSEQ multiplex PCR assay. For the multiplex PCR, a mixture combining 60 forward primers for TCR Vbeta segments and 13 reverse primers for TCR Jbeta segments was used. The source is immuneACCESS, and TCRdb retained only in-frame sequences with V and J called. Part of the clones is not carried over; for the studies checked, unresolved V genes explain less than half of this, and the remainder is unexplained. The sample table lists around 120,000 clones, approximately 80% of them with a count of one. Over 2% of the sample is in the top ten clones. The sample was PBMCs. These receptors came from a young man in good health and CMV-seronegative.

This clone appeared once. CDR3 DNA sequence: TGTGCCAGCAGTGATCACGGTACTAGTGGGTTCTCCAATGAGCAGTTCTTC. This translates into CASSDHGTSGFSNEQFF. V usage is TRBV2 and J usage is TRBJ2-1, with D possibly being TRBD2 (5 bases). With 3 bases removed from V and 6 bases from J, the gap between germline ends came to 21 bases. This CDR3 contains 17 residues. Germline lookup yields CDR1 SNHLY and CDR2 FYNNEI. Complete variable domain (other parts from reference TRBV2 and TRBJ2-1): EPEVTQTPSHQVTQMGQEVILRCVPISNHLYFYWYRQILGQKVEFLVSFYNNEISEKSEIFDDQFSVERPDGSNFTLKIRSTKLEDSAMYFCASSDHGTSGFSNEQFFGPGTRLTVL.

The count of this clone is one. CDR3: CSGRRGNEQFF. CDR3 bases: TGCAGCGGTCGGAGGGGAAATGAGCAGTTCTTC. The chain links TRBV29-1 to TRBJ2-1, with D possibly matching TRBD2 (6 bases). Germline CDR1 and CDR2: SQVTM and ANQGSEA. The CDR3 is 11 residues long. With 7 bases removed from V and 7 bases from J, the gap between germline ends came to 11 bases.

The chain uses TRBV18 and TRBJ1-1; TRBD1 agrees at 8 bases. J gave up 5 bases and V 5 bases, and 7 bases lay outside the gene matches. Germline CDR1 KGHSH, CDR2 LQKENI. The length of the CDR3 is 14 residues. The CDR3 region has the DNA TGTGCCAGCTCAAAGGGACAGGCGGTTACTGAAGCTTTCTTT. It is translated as CASSKGQAVTEAFF.

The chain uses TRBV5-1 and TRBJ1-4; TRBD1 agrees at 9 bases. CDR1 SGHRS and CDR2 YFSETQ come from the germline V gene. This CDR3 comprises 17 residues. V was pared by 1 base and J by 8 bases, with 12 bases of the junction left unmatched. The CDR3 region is CASSLTPYRGQGEKLFF. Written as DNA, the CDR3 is TGCGCCAGCAGCTTGACCCCCTACAGGGGGCAAGGAGAAAAACTGTTTTTT.

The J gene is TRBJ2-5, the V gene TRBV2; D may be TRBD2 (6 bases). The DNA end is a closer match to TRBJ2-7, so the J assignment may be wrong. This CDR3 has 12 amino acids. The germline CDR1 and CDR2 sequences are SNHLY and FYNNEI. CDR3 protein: CASGREDYEQYF. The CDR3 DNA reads TGTGCCAGCGGCAGGGAGGACTACGAGCAGTACTTC.

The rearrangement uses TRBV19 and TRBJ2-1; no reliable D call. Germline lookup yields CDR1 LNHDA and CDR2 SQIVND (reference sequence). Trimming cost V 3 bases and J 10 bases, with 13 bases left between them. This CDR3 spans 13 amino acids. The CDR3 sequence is CASSITTLREQFF. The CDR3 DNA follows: TGTGCCAGTAGTATTACGACCTTGCGGGAGCAGTTCTTC.

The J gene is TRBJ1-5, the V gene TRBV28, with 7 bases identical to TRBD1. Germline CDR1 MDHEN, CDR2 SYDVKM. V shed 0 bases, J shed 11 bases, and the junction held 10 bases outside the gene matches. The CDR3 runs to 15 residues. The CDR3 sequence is CASSLWGDRAKAQHF. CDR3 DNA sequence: TGTGCCAGCAGTTTATGGGGCGACAGGGCCAAAGCCCAGCATTTT.

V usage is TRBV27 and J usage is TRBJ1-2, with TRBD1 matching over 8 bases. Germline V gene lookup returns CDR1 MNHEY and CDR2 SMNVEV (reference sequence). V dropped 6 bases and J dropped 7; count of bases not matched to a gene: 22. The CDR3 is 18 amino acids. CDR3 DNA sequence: TGTGCCAGCAGCCCGATCGCGACAGGGGTCGGATACGGAGGTGGCTACACCTTC. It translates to CASSPIATGVGYGGGYTF.

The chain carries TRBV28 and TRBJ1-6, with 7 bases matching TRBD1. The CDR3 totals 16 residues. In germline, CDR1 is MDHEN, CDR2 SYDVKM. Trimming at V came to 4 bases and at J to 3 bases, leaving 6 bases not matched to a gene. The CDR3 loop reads CASSSIGQVYNSPLHF. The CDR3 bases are TGTGCCAGCAGTTCTATAGGACAGGTCTATAATTCACCCCTCCACTTT.

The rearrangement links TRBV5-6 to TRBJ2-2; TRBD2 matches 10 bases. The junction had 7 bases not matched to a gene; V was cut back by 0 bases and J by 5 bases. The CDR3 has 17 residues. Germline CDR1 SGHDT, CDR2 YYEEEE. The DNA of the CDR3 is TGTGCCAGCAGCTTGGTTATAGCGGGAGGTAGTACCGGGGAGCTGTTTTTT. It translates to CASSLVIAGGSTGELFF.

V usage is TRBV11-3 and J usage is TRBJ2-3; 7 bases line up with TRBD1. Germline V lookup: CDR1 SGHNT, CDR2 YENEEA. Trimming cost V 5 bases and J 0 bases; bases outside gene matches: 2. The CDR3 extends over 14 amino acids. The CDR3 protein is CASSPGGSTDTQYF. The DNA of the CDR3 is TGTGCCAGCAGCCCAGGGGGTAGCACAGATACGCAGTATTTT.

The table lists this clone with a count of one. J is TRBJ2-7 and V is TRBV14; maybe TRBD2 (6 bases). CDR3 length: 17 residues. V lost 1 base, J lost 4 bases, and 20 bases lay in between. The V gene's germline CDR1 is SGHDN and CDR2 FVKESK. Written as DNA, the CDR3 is TGTGCCAGCAGCCAAGCAGTGTTCGGGAGCCCTCGGTACGAGCAGTACTTC. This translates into CASSQAVFGSPRYEQYF.

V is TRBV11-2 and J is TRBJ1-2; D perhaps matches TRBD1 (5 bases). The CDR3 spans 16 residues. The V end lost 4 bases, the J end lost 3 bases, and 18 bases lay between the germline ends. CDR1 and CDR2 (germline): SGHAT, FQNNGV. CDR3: CASSYRKWTGDYGYTF. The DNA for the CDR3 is TGTGCCAGCAGCTACCGAAAATGGACGGGGGACTATGGCTACACCTTC.

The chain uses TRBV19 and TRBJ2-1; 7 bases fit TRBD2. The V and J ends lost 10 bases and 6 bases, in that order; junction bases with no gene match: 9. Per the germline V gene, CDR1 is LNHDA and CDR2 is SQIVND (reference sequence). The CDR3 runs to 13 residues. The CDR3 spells CATRGREVNEQFF. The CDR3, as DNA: TGTGCCACCAGAGGGAGGGAGGTCAATGAGCAGTTCTTC. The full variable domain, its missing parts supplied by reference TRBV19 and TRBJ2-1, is DGGITQSPKYLFRKEGQNVTLSCEQNLNHDAMYWYRQDPGQGLRLIYYSQIVNDFQKGDIAEGYSVSREKKESFPLTVTSAQKNPTAFYLCATRGREVNEQFFGPGTRLTVL.

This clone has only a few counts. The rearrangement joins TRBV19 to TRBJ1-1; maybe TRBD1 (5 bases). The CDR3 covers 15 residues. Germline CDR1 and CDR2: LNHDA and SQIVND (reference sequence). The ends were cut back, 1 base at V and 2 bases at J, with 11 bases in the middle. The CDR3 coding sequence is TGTGCCAGTAGTATAGCATCGGGGGGAAACACTGAAGCTTTCTTT. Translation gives CASSIASGGNTEAFF.

The CDR3 here is CASSQDEGWNTEAFF. The CDR3 DNA sequence: TGCGCCAGCAGCCAAGATGAGGGCTGGAACACTGAAGCTTTCTTT. V is TRBV4-3 and J is TRBJ1-1; D ambiguous. Trimming left V 0 bases short and J 1 base short, with 9 bases between. Germline assignment: CDR1 LGHNA and CDR2 YSLEER. The CDR3 runs to 15 residues.

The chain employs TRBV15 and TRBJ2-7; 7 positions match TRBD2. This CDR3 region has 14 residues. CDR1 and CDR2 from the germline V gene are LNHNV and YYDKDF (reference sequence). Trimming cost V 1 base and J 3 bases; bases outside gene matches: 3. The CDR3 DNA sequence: TGTGCCACCAGCAGAGGGGGGACTAACTACGAGCAGTACTTC. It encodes CATSRGGTNYEQYF.

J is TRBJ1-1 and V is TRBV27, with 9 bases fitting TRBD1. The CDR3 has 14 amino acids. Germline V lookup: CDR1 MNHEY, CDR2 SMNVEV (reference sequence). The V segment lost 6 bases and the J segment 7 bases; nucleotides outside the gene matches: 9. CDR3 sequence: CASRIQGAMGEAFF. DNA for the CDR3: TGTGCCAGCAGGATACAGGGGGCTATGGGTGAAGCTTTCTTT.

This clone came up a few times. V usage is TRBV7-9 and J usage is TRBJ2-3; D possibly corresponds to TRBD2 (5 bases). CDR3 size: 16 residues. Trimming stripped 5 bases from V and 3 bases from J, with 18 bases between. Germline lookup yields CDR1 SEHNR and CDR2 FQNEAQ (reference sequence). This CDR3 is CASSPSLAPRTDTQYF. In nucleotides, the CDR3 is TGTGCCAGCAGCCCCTCTCTAGCCCCTAGGACAGATACGCAGTATTTT.

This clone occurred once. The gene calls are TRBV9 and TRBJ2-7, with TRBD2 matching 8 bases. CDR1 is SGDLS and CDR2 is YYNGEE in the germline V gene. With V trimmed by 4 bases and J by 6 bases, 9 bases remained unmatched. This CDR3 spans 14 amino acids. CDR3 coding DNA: TGTGCCAGCAGCCCTTTCGGGGGGGACGTCGAGCAGTACTTC. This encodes CASSPFGGDVEQYF.

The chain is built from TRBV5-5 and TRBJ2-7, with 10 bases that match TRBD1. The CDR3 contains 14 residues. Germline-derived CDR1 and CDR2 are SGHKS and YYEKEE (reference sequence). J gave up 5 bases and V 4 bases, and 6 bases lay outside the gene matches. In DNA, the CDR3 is TGTGCCAGCAGCGTGGGACAGGGGTTGGACGAGCAGTACTTC. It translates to CASSVGQGLDEQYF.

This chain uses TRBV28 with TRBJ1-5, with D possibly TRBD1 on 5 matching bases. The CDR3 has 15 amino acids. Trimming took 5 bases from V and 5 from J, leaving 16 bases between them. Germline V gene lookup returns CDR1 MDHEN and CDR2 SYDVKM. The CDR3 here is CASSPSSWGDQPQHF. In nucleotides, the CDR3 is TGTGCCAGCAGTCCCTCCAGCTGGGGCGATCAGCCCCAGCATTTT.